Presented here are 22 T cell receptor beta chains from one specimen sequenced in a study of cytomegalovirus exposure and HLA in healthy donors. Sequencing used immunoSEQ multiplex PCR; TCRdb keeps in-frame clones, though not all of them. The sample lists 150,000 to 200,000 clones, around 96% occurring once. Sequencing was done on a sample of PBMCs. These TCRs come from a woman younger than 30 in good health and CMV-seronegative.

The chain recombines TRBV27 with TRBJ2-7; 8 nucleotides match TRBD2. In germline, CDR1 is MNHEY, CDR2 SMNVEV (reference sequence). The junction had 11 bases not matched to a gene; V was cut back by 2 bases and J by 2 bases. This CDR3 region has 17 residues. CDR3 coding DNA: TGTGCCAGCAGTTTAATACGGGGGGGCCTAGTCACCTACGAGCAGTACTTC. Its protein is CASSLIRGGLVTYEQYF.

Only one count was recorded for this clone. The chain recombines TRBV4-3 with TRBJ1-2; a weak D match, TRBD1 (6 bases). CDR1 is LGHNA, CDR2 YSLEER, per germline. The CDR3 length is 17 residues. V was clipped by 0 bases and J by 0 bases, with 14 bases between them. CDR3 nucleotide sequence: TGCGCCAGCAGCCAAGATCTAGCCGGACAGTCTAACTATGGCTACACCTTC. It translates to CASSQDLAGQSNYGYTF.

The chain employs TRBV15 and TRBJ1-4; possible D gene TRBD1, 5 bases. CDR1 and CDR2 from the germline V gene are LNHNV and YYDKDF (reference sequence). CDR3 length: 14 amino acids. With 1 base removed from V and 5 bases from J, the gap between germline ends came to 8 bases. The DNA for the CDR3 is TGTGCCACCAGCAGAGGGGGGGAGAATGAAAAACTGTTTTTT. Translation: CATSRGGENEKLFF.

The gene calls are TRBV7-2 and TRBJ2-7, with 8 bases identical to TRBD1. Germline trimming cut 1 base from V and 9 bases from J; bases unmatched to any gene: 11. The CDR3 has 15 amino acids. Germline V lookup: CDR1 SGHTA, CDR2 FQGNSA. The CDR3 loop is CASSLVDRVGKGQYF. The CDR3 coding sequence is TGTGCCAGCAGCTTAGTGGACAGGGTAGGGAAAGGGCAGTACTTC.

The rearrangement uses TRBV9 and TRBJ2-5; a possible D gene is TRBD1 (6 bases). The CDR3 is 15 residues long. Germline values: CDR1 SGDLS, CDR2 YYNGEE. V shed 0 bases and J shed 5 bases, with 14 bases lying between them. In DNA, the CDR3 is TGTGCCAGCAGCGTAGGAGTCAGGGGTTCTGAGACCCAGTACTTC. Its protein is CASSVGVRGSETQYF.

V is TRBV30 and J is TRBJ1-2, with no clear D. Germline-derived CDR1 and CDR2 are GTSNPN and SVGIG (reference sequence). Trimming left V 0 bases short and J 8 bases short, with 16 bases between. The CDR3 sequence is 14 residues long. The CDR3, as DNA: TGTGCCTGGAGTGTAAGCCTTCGGGTAGGCGGCTACACCTTC. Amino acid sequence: CAWSVSLRVGGYTF.

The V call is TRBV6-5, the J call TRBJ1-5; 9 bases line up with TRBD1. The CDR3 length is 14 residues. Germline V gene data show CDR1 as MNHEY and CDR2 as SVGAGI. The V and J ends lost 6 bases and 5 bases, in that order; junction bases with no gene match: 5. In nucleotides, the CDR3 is TGTGCCAGCAGCGCCGGGACAGGGTATCAGCCCCAGCATTTT. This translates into CASSAGTGYQPQHF.

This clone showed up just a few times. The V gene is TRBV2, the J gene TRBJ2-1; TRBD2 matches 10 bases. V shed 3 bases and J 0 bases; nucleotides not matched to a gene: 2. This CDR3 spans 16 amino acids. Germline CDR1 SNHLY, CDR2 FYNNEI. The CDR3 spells CASSDPSGGSYNEQFF. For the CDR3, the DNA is TGTGCCAGCAGTGACCCTAGCGGGGGCTCCTACAATGAGCAGTTCTTC.

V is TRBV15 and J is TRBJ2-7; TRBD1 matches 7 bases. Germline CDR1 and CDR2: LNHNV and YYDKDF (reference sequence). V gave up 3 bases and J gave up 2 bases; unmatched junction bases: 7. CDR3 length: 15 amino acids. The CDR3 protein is CATSSEADRAYEQYF. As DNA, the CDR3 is TGTGCCACCAGCAGCGAAGCAGACAGGGCCTACGAGCAGTACTTC. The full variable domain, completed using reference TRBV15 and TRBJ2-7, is DAMVIQNPRYQVTQFGKPVTLSCSQTLNHNVMYWYQQKSSQAPKLLFHYYDKDFNNEADTPDNFQSRRPNTSFCFLDIRSPGLGDTAMYLCATSSEADRAYEQYFGPGTRLTVT.

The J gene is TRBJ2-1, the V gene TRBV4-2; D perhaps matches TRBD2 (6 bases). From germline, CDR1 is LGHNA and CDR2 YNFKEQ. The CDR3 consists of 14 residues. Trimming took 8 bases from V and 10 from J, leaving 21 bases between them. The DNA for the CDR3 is TGTGCCAGCTCAAGAAGGGGACTCCCCAAAGAGCAGTTCTTC. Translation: CASSRRGLPKEQFF.

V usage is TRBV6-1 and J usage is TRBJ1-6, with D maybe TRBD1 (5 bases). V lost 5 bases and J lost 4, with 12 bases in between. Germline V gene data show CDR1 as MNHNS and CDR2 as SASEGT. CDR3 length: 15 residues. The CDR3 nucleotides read TGTGCCAGCAGTTCAGGGCTACCTTATAATTCACCCCTCCACTTT. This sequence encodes CASSSGLPYNSPLHF.

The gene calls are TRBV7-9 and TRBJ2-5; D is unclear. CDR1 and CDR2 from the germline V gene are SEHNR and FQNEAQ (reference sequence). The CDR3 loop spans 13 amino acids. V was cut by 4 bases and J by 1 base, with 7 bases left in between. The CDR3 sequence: CASSSGSQETQYF. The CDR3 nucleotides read TGTGCCAGCAGCTCGGGTTCCCAAGAGACCCAGTACTTC.

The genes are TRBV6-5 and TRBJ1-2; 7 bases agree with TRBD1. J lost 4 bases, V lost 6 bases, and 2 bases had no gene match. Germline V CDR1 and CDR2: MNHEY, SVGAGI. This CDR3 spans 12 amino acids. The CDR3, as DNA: TGTGCCAGCAGCCCAGGGGGCTATGGCTACACCTTC. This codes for CASSPGGYGYTF.

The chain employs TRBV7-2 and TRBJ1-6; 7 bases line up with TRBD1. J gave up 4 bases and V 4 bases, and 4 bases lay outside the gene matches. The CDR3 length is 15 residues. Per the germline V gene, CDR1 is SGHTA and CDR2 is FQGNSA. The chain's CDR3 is CASSSSGQYNSPLHF. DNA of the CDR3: TGTGCCAGCAGCTCCTCGGGACAGTATAATTCACCCCTCCACTTT. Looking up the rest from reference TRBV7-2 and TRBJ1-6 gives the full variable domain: GAGVSQSPSNKVTEKGKDVELRCDPISGHTALYWYRQSLGQGLEFLIYFQGNSAPDKSGLPSDRFSAERTGGSVSTLTIQRTQQEDSAVYLCASSSSGQYNSPLHFGNGTRLTVT.

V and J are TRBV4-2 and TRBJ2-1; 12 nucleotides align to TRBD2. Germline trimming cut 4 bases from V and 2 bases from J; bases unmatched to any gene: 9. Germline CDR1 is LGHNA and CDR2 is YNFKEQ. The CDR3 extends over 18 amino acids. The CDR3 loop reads CASSLSSGGAMTYNEQFF. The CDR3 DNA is TGTGCCAGCAGCCTTTCTAGCGGGGGGGCCATGACCTACAATGAGCAGTTCTTC.

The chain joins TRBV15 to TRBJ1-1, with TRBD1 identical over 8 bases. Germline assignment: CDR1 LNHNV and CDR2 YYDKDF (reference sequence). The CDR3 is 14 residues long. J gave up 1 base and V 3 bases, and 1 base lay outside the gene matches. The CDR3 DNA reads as TGTGCCACCAGCAGTGGGACAGGGAACACTGAAGCTTTCTTT. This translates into CATSSGTGNTEAFF.

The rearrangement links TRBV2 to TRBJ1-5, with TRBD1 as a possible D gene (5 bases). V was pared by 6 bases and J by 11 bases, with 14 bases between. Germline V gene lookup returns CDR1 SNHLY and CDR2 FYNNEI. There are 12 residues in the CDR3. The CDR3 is CASRGRAGAQHF. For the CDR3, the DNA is TGTGCCAGCAGAGGACGAGCGGGGGCCCAGCATTTT.

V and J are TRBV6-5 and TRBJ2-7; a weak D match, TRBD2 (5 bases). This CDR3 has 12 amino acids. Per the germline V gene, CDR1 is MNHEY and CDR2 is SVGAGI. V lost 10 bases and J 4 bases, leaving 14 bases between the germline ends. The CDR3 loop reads CATGVRGYEQYF. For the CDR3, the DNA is TGTGCCACCGGGGTTAGAGGGTACGAGCAGTACTTC.

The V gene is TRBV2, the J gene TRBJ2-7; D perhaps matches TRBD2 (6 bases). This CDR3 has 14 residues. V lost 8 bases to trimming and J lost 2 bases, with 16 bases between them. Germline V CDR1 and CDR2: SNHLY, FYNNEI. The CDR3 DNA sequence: TGTGCCAGCTCCCAATCCGGGGGAGCCTACGAGCAGTACTTC. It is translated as CASSQSGGAYEQYF.

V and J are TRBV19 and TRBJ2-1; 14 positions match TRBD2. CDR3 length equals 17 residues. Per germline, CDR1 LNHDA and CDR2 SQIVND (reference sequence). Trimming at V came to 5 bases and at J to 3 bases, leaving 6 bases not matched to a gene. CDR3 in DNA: TGTGCCAGTAGTCCCGGGACTAGCGGGGGATTCTACAATGAGCAGTTCTTC. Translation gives CASSPGTSGGFYNEQFF.

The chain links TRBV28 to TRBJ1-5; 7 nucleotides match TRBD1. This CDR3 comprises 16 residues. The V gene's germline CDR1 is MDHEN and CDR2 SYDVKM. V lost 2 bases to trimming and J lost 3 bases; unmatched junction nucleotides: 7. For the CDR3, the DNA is TGTGCCAGCAGTTTAGCCGGGACAGAACTCAATCAGCCCCAGCATTTT. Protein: CASSLAGTELNQPQHF.

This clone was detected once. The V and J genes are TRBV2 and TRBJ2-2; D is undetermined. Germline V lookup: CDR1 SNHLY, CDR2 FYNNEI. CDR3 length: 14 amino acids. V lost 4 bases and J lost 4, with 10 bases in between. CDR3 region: CASSATERTGELFF. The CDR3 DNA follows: TGTGCCAGCAGTGCCACGGAGCGCACCGGGGAGCTGTTTTTT.